This TCR beta chain was sequenced during a study of breast tumors, draining lymph nodes, adjacent tissues. Study conclusions and caveats: The data were judged consistent with most tumor T cells coming from lymph node and expanding in tumor. Data only fit, rather than demonstrated, lymph node origin of most tumor T cells.

In its sample, this clonotype was seen many times. Its antigen is as yet unknown. The lymph nodes were axillary draining lymph nodes from breast cancer patients. The CDR3 has 17 amino acids. With V trimmed by 7 bases and J by 3 bases, 16 bases remained unmatched. TCRdb re-derived calls from the multiplex PCR reads in MiXCR, one entry per CDR3 protein. The table records about 230,000 distinct CDR3 sequences, about 30% of them present only once. The V and J genes are TRBV12-3 or TRBV12-4 and TRBJ2-5; 8 bases agree with TRBD2. This clonotype was obtained from a female donor with breast cancer. Some clones in this sample may be carry-over from other donors' samples. Sequencing was carried out using axillary lymph node tissue. CDR3 protein: CASTFVLAGGGKETQYF. In DNA form, the CDR3 reads TGTGCCAGCACCTTTGTCCTAGCGGGTGGTGGGAAAGAGACCCAGTACTTC.